This T cell receptor (beta chain) was obtained from a study of T cell repertoires in ileal Crohn's disease. Study-wide findings and caveats: All patients with clonality above 26.8% had endoscopic recurrence. Mucosal expansions were suggested to be mainly CD8 T cells.

TCRdb's table, derived via immunoSEQ multiplex PCR, lists solely in-frame clones and lacks some. The sample holds 2,000 to 2,500 clones, about 83% seen once. As for this clone: Its antigen remains unknown.

CDR3 length: 14 residues. Looked up from germline, CDR1 is MNHEY and CDR2 is SVGAGI. The V and J ends lost 6 bases and 4 bases respectively, with 12 bases between them. The receptor's source is an adult with Crohn's disease. The material sequenced was ileal tissue. The V gene is TRBV6-5, the J gene TRBJ2-2; D could derive from TRBD1 or TRBD2 (5 bases each). The CDR3 loop reads CASRVTGGTGELFF. The CDR3 nucleotides are TGTGCCAGCAGGGTGACTGGGGGCACCGGGGAGCTGTTTTTT.